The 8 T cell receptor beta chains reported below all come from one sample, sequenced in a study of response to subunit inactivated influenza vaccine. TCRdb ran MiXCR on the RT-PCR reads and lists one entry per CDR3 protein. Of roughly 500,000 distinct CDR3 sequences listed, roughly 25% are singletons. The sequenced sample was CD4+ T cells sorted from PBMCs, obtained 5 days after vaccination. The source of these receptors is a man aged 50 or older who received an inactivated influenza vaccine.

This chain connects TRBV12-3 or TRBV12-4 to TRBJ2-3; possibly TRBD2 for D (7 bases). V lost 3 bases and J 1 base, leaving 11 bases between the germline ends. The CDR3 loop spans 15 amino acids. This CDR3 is CASSLVRGRTDTQYF. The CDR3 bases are TGTGCCAGCAGTTTGGTGCGGGGGCGCACAGATACGCAGTATTTT.

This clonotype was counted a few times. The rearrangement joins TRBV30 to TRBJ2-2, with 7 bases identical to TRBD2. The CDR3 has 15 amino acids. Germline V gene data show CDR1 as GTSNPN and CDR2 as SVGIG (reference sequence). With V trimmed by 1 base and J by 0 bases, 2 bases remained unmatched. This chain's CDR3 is CAWSEGTTNTGELFF. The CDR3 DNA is TGTGCCTGGAGTGAGGGGACTACGAACACCGGGGAGCTGTTTTTT. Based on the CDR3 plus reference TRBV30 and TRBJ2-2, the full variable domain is SQTIHQWPATLVQPVGSPLSLECTVEGTSNPNLYWYRQAAGRGLQLLFYSVGIGQISSEVPQNLSASRPQDRQFILSSKKLLLSDSGFYLCAWSEGTTNTGELFFGEGSRLTVL.

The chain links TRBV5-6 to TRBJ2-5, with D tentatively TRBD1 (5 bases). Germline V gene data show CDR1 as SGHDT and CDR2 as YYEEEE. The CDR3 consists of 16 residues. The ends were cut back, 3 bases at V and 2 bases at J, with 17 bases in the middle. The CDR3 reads CASSSPLQGPQETQYF. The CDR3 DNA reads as TGTGCCAGCAGCTCCCCCCTGCAGGGTCCACAAGAGACCCAGTACTTC.

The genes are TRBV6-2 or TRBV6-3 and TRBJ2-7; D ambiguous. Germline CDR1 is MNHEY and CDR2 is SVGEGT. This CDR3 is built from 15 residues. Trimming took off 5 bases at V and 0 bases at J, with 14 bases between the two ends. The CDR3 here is CASSDRTLISYEQYF. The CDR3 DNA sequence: TGTGCCAGCAGTGATCGAACACTCATCTCCTACGAGCAGTACTTC.

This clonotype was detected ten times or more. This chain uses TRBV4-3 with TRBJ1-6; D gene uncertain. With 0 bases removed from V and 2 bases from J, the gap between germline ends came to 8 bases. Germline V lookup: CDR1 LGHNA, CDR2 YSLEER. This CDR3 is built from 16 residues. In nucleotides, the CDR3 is TGCGCCAGCAGCCAAGAATGGGAACCCTATAATTCACCCCTCCACTTT. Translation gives CASSQEWEPYNSPLHF.

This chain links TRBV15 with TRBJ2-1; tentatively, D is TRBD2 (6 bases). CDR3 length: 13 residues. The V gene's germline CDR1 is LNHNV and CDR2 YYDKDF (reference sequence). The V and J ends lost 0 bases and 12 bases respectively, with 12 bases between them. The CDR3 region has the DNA TGTGCCACCAGCAGAGATCTTACGGGGGTGCAGTTCTTC. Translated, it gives CATSRDLTGVQFF. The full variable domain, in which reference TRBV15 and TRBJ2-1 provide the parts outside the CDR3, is DAMVIQNPRYQVTQFGKPVTLSCSQTLNHNVMYWYQQKSSQAPKLLFHYYDKDFNNEADTPDNFQSRRPNTSFCFLDIRSPGLGDTAMYLCATSRDLTGVQFFGPGTRLTVL.

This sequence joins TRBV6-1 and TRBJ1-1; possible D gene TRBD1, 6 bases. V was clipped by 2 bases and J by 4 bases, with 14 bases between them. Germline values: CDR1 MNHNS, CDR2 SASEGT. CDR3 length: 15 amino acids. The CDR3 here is CASSEREGGFTEAFF. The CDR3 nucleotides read TGTGCCAGCAGTGAAAGAGAAGGGGGGTTCACTGAAGCTTTCTTT.

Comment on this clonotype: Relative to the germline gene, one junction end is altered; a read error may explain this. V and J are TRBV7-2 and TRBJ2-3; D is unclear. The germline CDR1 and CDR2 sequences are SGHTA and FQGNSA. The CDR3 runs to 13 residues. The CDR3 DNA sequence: TGTGCCAGCAGTCAACCGAAGGCGGATACGCGGTATTTT. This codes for CASSQPKADTRYF.